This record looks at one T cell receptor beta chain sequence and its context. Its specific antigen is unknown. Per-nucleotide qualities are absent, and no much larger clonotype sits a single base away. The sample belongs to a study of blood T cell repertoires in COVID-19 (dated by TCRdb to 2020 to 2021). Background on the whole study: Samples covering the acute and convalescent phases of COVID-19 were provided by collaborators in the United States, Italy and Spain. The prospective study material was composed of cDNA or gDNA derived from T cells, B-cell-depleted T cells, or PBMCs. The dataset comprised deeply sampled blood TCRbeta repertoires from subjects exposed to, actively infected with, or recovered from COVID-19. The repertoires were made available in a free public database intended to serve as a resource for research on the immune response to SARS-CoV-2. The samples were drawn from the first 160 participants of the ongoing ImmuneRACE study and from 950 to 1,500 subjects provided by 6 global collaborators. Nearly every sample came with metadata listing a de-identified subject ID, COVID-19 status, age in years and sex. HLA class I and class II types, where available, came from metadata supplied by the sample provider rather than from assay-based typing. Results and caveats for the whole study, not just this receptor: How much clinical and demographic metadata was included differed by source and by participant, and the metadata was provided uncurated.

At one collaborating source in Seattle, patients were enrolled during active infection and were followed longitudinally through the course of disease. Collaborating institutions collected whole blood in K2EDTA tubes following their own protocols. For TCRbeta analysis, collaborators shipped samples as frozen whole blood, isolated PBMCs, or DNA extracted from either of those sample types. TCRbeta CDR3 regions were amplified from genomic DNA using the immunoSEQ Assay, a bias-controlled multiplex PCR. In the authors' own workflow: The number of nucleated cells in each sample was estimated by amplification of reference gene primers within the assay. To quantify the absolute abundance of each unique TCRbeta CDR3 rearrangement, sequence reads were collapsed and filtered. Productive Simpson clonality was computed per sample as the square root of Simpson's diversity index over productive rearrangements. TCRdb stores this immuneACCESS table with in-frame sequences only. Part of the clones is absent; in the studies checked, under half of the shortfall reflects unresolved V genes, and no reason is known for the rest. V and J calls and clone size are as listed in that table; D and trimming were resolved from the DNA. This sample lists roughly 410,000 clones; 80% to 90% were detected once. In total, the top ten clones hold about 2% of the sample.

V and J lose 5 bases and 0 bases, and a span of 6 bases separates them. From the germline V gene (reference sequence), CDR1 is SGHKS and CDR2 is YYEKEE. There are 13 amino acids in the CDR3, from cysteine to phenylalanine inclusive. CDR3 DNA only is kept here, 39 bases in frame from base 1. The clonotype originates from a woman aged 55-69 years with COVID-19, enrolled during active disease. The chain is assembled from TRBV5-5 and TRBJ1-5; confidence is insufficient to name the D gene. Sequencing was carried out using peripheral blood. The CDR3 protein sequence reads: CASSTDSNQPQHF. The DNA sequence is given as TGTGCCAGCAGTACAGATAGCAATCAGCCCCAGCATTTT.